The rows below give T cell receptor beta chains drawn from one sample of a study of beta chain features in type 1 diabetes. Profiling relied on immunoSEQ multiplex PCR, and the TCRdb table lists in-frame clones only, not all of them. Of about 360,000 clones in the sample, approximately 12% were seen once. The sequenced sample was naive CD4+ T cells from blood. The source is a man aged 18 to 29 in good health. Both conserved end residues are part of each CDR3. A D gene is named only where the DNA matches it firmly. Clone sizes are given selectively: once, few, many, or a class where the clone is expanded.

clone_size j_call cdr3_length d_call v_call cdr3_nt cdr3_aa
many TRBJ2-7 13 TRBD1 TRBV29-1 TGCAGCGTTCTACGGGACAGGGCCTACGAGCAGTACTTC CSVLRDRAYEQYF
few TRBJ2-7 15 TRBD1 TRBV5-1 TGCGCCAGCAGATTGGGACAGAGCAGCTCCTACGAGCAGTACTTC CASRLGQSSSYEQYF
few TRBJ1-2 18 NA TRBV23-1 TGCGCCAGCAGTCAGTGGGGTGGGGGGGGAGGCCGGTGCTATGGCTACACCTTC CASSQWGGGGGRCYGYTF
NA TRBJ2-1 15 TRBD2 TRBV7-2 TGTGCCAGCAGCTTAACGGGGGGGCCCTACAATGAGCAGTTCTTC CASSLTGGPYNEQFF
NA TRBJ1-1 12 NA TRBV29-1 TGCAGCGTTGGCCCGGGGACACCAGAAGCTTTCTTT CSVGPGTPEAFF
NA TRBJ1-1 15 NA TRBV30 TGTGCCTGGAGTGGGACGGGAATTAGGATTCGTGAAGCTTTCTTT CAWSGTGIRIREAFF
NA TRBJ2-1 17 TRBD2 TRBV25-1 TGTGCCAGCAGTGTAGCTCCTAGCGGGAGTAGACAGAATGAGCAGTTCTTC CASSVAPSGSRQNEQFF
NA TRBJ1-1 13 NA TRBV5-4 TGTGCCAGCAGTCACACAGCCAGGACTGAAGCTTTCTTT CASSHTARTEAFF
few TRBJ2-7 14 NA TRBV19 TGTGCCAGTAGGCGGACACTCGATACCTACGAGCAGTACTTC CASRRTLDTYEQYF
few TRBJ2-3 14 NA TRBV7-2 TGTGCCAGCAGCTTTTCGAGGGACACAGATACGCAGTATTTT CASSFSRDTDTQYF
NA TRBJ1-1 11 NA TRBV21-1 TGTGCCAGCAGCAAATTTAGGGGAGCTTTCTTT CASSKFRGAFF
NA TRBJ1-2 12 NA TRBV2 TGTGCCAGCCAGGGGTACAACTATGGCTACACCTTC CASQGYNYGYTF
NA TRBJ2-5 14 NA TRBV2 TGTGCCAGCAGTCCACGAATGGCGGAAGAGACCCAGTACTTC CASSPRMAEETQYF
few TRBJ2-2 14 NA TRBV4-3 TGCGCCAGCAGCCATCAGGGGAACACCGGGGAGCTGTTTTTT CASSHQGNTGELFF
few TRBJ1-2 14 TRBD1 TRBV10-3 TGTGCCATCAGCGCTCAGGGGGCTGATGGTGGCTACACCTTC CAISAQGADGGYTF
few TRBJ2-7 16 TRBD2 TRBV7-2 TGTGCCAGCAGCTTAGCGGTGTCTAGCGGGGGATACGAGCAGTACTTC CASSLAVSSGGYEQYF
NA TRBJ2-1 14 NA TRBV7-2 TGTGCCAGCAGCTTAAGCGGACCCTACAATGAGCAGTTCTTC CASSLSGPYNEQFF
few TRBJ1-2 14 TRBD1 TRBV6-4 TGTGCCACTCGGGGACAGCCATTGAATGGTGGCTACACCTTC CATRGQPLNGGYTF
few TRBJ2-3 13 NA TRBV30 TGTGCCTGGAACCGTATGGGAGCAGATACGCAGTATTTT CAWNRMGADTQYF
NA TRBJ1-2 13 NA TRBV5-6 TGTGCCAGCAGCTTTCGGGGTACCTATGGCTACACCTTC CASSFRGTYGYTF
NA TRBJ1-1 14 TRBD1 TRBV18 TGTGCCAGCTCATACAGGGGGGGCAACACTGAAGCTTTCTTT CASSYRGGNTEAFF
NA TRBJ1-2 16 TRBD1 TRBV7-9 TGTGCCAGCAGTCCAGGGACAGGGGGCGCGGCCGGTGGCTACACCTTC CASSPGTGGAAGGYTF
NA TRBJ1-3 12 NA TRBV30 TGTGCCTGGAGTGTAGTCGCGGCCACCATATATTTT CAWSVVAATIYF
few TRBJ2-7 13 NA TRBV18 TGTGCCAGCTCACGTCCTAGCTCCTACGAGCAGTACTTC CASSRPSSYEQYF
NA TRBJ1-1 14 NA TRBV7-9 TGTGCCAGCAGGTCCCGAGAGGGATGGGCTGAAGCTTTCTTT CASRSREGWAEAFF
NA TRBJ2-1 16 NA TRBV4-3 TGCGCCAGCAGCCAAGAAGGCGGAGGGGTCTACAATGAGCAGTTCTTC CASSQEGGGVYNEQFF
NA TRBJ2-3 15 TRBD1 TRBV5-6 TGTGCCAGCAGTTCGAACAGACAGGGGACAGATACGCAGTATTTT CASSSNRQGTDTQYF
few TRBJ1-1 15 NA TRBV18 TGTGCCAGCTCGCCTACCGGGACACAAAACACTGAAGCTTTCTTT CASSPTGTQNTEAFF
NA TRBJ2-2 13 NA TRBV29-1 TGCAGCGTTGAGGACACCTACACCGGGGAGCTGTTTTTT CSVEDTYTGELFF
NA TRBJ2-7 17 TRBD2 TRBV28 TGTGCCAGCAGTTTATTAGCGGGAGGCCCTGGAACGAGCGAGCAGTACTTC CASSLLAGGPGTSEQYF
few TRBJ1-5 17 NA TRBV7-2 TGTGCCAGCAGCTTGGTGGGGGGAGGTTATAGCAATCAGCCCCAGCATTTT CASSLVGGGYSNQPQHF
few TRBJ2-2 18 TRBD2 TRBV4-2 TGTGCCAGCAGCCGTCGGAATAGCGGGGGAGATAACACCGGGGAGCTGTTTTTT CASSRRNSGGDNTGELFF
few TRBJ1-1 19 TRBD1 TRBV7-9 TGTGCCAGCAGTCGCTGGGGCAGGGGGTTGGGGTTTACGAACACTGAAGCTTTCTTT CASSRWGRGLGFTNTEAFF
NA TRBJ1-1 14 TRBD1 TRBV4-1 TGCGCCAGCAGAACCCCGGGACAGGGTTCAGGAGCTTTCTTT CASRTPGQGSGAFF
few TRBJ2-1 13 TRBD2 TRBV5-6 TGTGCCAGCAGGATAGCGGGAGCTCCGGAGCAGTTCTTC CASRIAGAPEQFF
few TRBJ2-1 14 NA TRBV5-4 TGTGCCAGCAGGAGAGGGAGCTCCTACAATGAGCAGTTCTTC CASRRGSSYNEQFF
NA TRBJ2-7 15 NA TRBV15 TGTGCCACCAGCAGGGCGGGACCCATCGGGTACGAGCAGTACTTC CATSRAGPIGYEQYF
few TRBJ1-1 16 TRBD1 TRBV11-1 TGTGCCAGCACCCAGGGACAGCGTATCATGAACACTGAAGCTTTCTTT CASTQGQRIMNTEAFF
NA TRBJ2-1 19 TRBD2 TRBV7-9 TGTGCCAGCAGCAAGGGGACTAGCGGGGGGACTTCCCCCTACAATGAGCAGTTCTTC CASSKGTSGGTSPYNEQFF
few TRBJ2-2 14 TRBD1 TRBV30 TGTGCCTGGTCTCGGGGACAGGGCGCCGGGGAGCTGTTTTTT CAWSRGQGAGELFF
NA TRBJ2-1 16 TRBD2 TRBV7-8 TGTGCCAGCAGCACCTATAGCGGGAGGGCATACAATGAGCAGTTCTTC CASSTYSGRAYNEQFF
few TRBJ2-1 15 TRBD2 TRBV9 TGTGCCAGCAGTCAGACTAGCGGGAACTACAATGAGCAGTTCTTC CASSQTSGNYNEQFF
few TRBJ2-7 13 TRBD1 TRBV7-9 TGTGCCAGCAGCTTTACAGGGGGCAGTGAGCAGTACTTC CASSFTGGSEQYF
NA TRBJ2-5 13 NA TRBV19 TGTGCCAGTAGTATTGTCGCAGAAGAGACCCAGTACTTC CASSIVAEETQYF
NA TRBJ1-6 14 NA TRBV23-1 TGCGCCAGCAGTCAAGAGGGTGATGGTTCACCCCTCCACTTT CASSQEGDGSPLHF
NA TRBJ1-6 14 NA TRBV4-3 TGCGCCAGCAGCCAAGGTGGCCGGGAAGTGGCCCTCCACTTT CASSQGGREVALHF
NA TRBJ2-1 17 TRBD1 TRBV11-3 TGTGCCAGCAGCCACAGGGGCGGTGGGGTGTTGGGCAATGAGCAGTTCTTC CASSHRGGGVLGNEQFF
NA TRBJ2-3 16 TRBD2 TRBV11-2 TGTGCCAGCAGATACGGGGCGGGAGGGCGGGCAGATACGCAGTATTTT CASRYGAGGRADTQYF
few TRBJ2-7 13 NA TRBV7-2 TGTGCCAGCAGCTATAGATTCTCCTACGAGCAGTACTTC CASSYRFSYEQYF
few TRBJ2-1 13 NA TRBV18 TGTGCCAGCTCTCCTTATACAGGGCACGAGCAGTTCTTC CASSPYTGHEQFF
few TRBJ1-4 13 TRBD1 TRBV28 TGTGCCAGCCTCCGGGACAGGGGGGAAAAACTGTTTTTT CASLRDRGEKLFF
NA TRBJ2-1 13 NA TRBV29-1 TGCAGCGTTGATGTTACAGGCATGAATGAGCAGTTCTTC CSVDVTGMNEQFF
NA TRBJ1-5 16 TRBD1 TRBV28 TGTGCCAGCAGTTTAGATCCAGGGGGCGCGGGGCAGCCCCAGCATTTT CASSLDPGGAGQPQHF
few TRBJ2-1 15 NA TRBV6-6 TGTGCCAGCAGTTACCAGGAAAGCTCCTACAATGAGCAGTTCTTC CASSYQESSYNEQFF
NA TRBJ1-5 14 NA TRBV30 TGTGCCTGGAGTGTTTCCCAAGAGGGACAGCCCCAGCATTTT CAWSVSQEGQPQHF